The rows below give T cell receptor beta chains drawn from one sample of a study of technical replicates of blood from a few donors. The method was immunoSEQ multiplex PCR; TCRdb's version includes in-frame clones alone and lacks a portion of them. Of more than 65,000 clones detected, approximately 97% appear once; the ten largest clones hold about 0.27%. Source material: T cells isolated from PBMCs. These receptor sequences come from a human donor in good health. Both conserved end residues are part of each CDR3. D genes are given only for firm matches.

TRBV10-3,.,CAIRPDGVVSDEKLFF
TRBV18,.,CASSLQVPEAFF
TRBV28,.,CASSPHSGNEQFF
TRBV4-2,.,CASSQIGVHTGELFF
TRBV27,.,CASSFAQMGTEAFF
TRBV29-1,.,CSVAKDPGLNEKLFF
TRBV29-1,TRBD1,CSAPTGGGYTF
TRBV6-5,.,CASSLPGGPNYGYTF
TRBV7-2,TRBD1,CASSQDREVDGYTF
TRBV10-3,TRBD2,CAMGGTSTYEQYF
TRBV10-2,.,CASSAGGYTEAFF
TRBV18,TRBD1,CASSTSGQPTYEQYF